These 30 T cell receptor beta chains originate from one sample sequenced in a study of cytomegalovirus exposure and HLA in healthy donors (dated by TCRdb to about 2017). The receptor library was made with the immunoSEQ multiplex PCR assay. A mixture of 60 forward primers for TCR Vbeta segments and 13 reverse primers for TCR Jbeta segments was used in the multiplex PCR. TCRdb holds this immuneACCESS table with in-frame rearrangements only. Some clones are missing; in checked studies, unresolved V genes explain under half, and the rest has no known cause. The table kept for this sample lists about 190,000 clones. Together, the top ten hold 6.5% of the sample. The sequenced sample consisted of PBMCs. These receptors all stem from a man aged 25-45 years in good health and CMV-seronegative.

The genes are TRBV7-9 and TRBJ1-3, with 7 bases aligning to TRBD1. Germline assignment: CDR1 SEHNR and CDR2 FQNEAQ (reference sequence). The length of the CDR3 is 14 residues. The J segment lost 4 bases and the V segment lost 5 bases, leaving 5 bases of the junction unmatched. In nucleotides, the CDR3 is TGTGCCAGCAGCCGGGGGACAGTGGGAAACACCATATATTTT. Translated: CASSRGTVGNTIYF.

The J gene is TRBJ2-5, the V gene TRBV18; 7 nucleotides align to TRBD2. CDR1 is KGHSH and CDR2 is LQKENI in the germline V gene. The CDR3 contains 15 residues. V was pared by 2 bases and J by 2 bases, with 5 bases of the junction left unmatched. The CDR3 sequence is CASSPASGNQETQYF. As DNA, the CDR3 is TGTGCCAGCTCACCAGCTAGCGGTAATCAAGAGACCCAGTACTTC.

V and J are TRBV10-1 and TRBJ2-5, with a possible D match to TRBD1 (6 bases). The DNA end lines up better with TRBJ2-7; the J call may be wrong. This CDR3 comprises 13 residues. Germline lookup yields CDR1 WNHNN and CDR2 SYGVQD (reference sequence). CDR3 residues: CASSGQDPYEQYF. The CDR3 region has the DNA TGCGCCAGCAGTGGACAGGACCCCTACGAGCAGTACTTC.

V and J are TRBV11-3 and TRBJ1-1, with 8 positions matching TRBD1. Trimming took 4 bases from V and 5 from J; bases not matched to a gene: 18. From germline, CDR1 is SGHNT and CDR2 YENEEA. The CDR3 runs 18 residues. CDR3 nucleotide sequence: TGTGCCAGCAGCTCCGACCCCATAACGACAGGGGTAGGGACTGAAGCTTTCTTT. It translates to CASSSDPITTGVGTEAFF.

The chain links TRBV10-3 to TRBJ2-7; 10 bases align to TRBD1. J gave up 6 bases and V 6 bases, and 17 bases lay outside the gene matches. The CDR3 totals 17 residues. CDR1 is ENHRY and CDR2 is SYGVKD in the germline V gene. CDR3 loop: CAIRKGTGESGGPEQYF. The CDR3 DNA follows: TGTGCCATCAGGAAGGGGACAGGGGAATCGGGAGGGCCCGAGCAGTACTTC.

The rearrangement joins TRBV9 to TRBJ1-2; D remains ambiguous. The ends were cut back, 3 bases at V and 5 bases at J, with 8 bases in the middle. CDR1 is SGDLS and CDR2 is YYNGEE in the germline V gene. CDR3 size: 12 residues. The DNA for the CDR3 is TGTGCCAGCAGCGGACAAAAATATGGCTACACCTTC. Protein product: CASSGQKYGYTF.

The chain joins TRBV18 to TRBJ1-1; 8 nucleotides agree with TRBD1. V lost 3 bases and J lost 5; bases outside the gene matches: 8. The CDR3 length is 15 residues. Germline values: CDR1 KGHSH, CDR2 LQKENI. Here the CDR3 DNA reads TGTGCCAGCTCACCCTCCGGACAGGGACAGACTGAAGCTTTCTTT. Encoded protein: CASSPSGQGQTEAFF.

The rearrangement joins TRBV15 to TRBJ1-5; D is perhaps TRBD1 (6 bases). The V gene's germline CDR1 is LNHNV and CDR2 YYDKDF (reference sequence). This CDR3 has 18 residues. The V and J ends lost 0 bases and 4 bases respectively, with 19 bases between them. The CDR3 loop reads CATSRDVPGQHRNQPQHF. The CDR3 region has the DNA TGTGCCACCAGCAGAGATGTACCCGGACAGCATCGGAATCAGCCCCAGCATTTT. Together with reference TRBV15 and TRBJ1-5, the CDR3 gives the full variable domain: DAMVIQNPRYQVTQFGKPVTLSCSQTLNHNVMYWYQQKSSQAPKLLFHYYDKDFNNEADTPDNFQSRRPNTSFCFLDIRSPGLGDTAMYLCATSRDVPGQHRNQPQHFGDGTRLSIL.

The rearrangement joins TRBV18 to TRBJ2-1; 10 bases are shared with TRBD2. The CDR3 consists of 15 residues. The trim removed 3 bases at V and 9 bases at J, leaving 8 bases unmatched. Per germline, CDR1 KGHSH and CDR2 LQKENI. CDR3 coding DNA: TGTGCCAGCTCACCCCCTCTAGCGGGAGACTTTGAGCAGTTCTTC. The encoded protein is CASSPPLAGDFEQFF.

V and J are TRBV11-3 and TRBJ1-2; perhaps TRBD1 as D (5 bases). Trimming stripped 5 bases from V and 7 bases from J, with 14 bases between. In germline, CDR1 is SGHNT, CDR2 YENEEA. The CDR3 sequence is 13 residues long. The CDR3 loop is CASSRDSRGGYTF. The CDR3 DNA is TGTGCCAGCAGCCGGGACTCCAGAGGTGGCTACACCTTC.

The chain has TRBV19 and TRBJ2-6; TRBD2 agrees at 12 bases. Trimming took 5 bases from V and 2 from J; bases not matched to a gene: 10. The CDR3 sequence is 19 residues long. The germline CDR1 and CDR2 sequences are LNHDA and SQIVND (reference sequence). The chain's CDR3 is CASSPGLAGRSTGANVLTF. The CDR3 nucleotides are TGTGCCAGTAGTCCAGGACTAGCGGGGCGCTCCACTGGGGCCAACGTCCTGACTTTC. The full variable domain, with the rest looked up from reference TRBV19 and TRBJ2-6, is DGGITQSPKYLFRKEGQNVTLSCEQNLNHDAMYWYRQDPGQGLRLIYYSQIVNDFQKGDIAEGYSVSREKKESFPLTVTSAQKNPTAFYLCASSPGLAGRSTGANVLTFGAGSRLTVL.

The chain employs TRBV19 and TRBJ1-2; D remains ambiguous. V was clipped by 6 bases and J by 4 bases, with 15 bases between them. This CDR3 is 14 amino acids long. Germline V CDR1 and CDR2: LNHDA, SQIVND (reference sequence). This CDR3 reads CASSPTPGVYGYTF. The CDR3, as DNA: TGTGCCAGTAGCCCCACCCCCGGAGTCTATGGCTACACCTTC. Together with reference TRBV19 and TRBJ1-2, the CDR3 gives the full variable domain: DGGITQSPKYLFRKEGQNVTLSCEQNLNHDAMYWYRQDPGQGLRLIYYSQIVNDFQKGDIAEGYSVSREKKESFPLTVTSAQKNPTAFYLCASSPTPGVYGYTFGSGTRLTVV.

The J gene is TRBJ1-1, the V gene TRBV5-4; 11 bases fit TRBD1. Trimming cost V 5 bases and J 4 bases; bases outside gene matches: 4. CDR3 length: 14 residues. In germline, CDR1 is SGHNT, CDR2 YYREEE (reference sequence). The CDR3 DNA sequence: TGTGCCAGCAGTTACGGGACAGGGGGCACTGAAGCTTTCTTT. Amino acids: CASSYGTGGTEAFF.

This chain links TRBV10-2 with TRBJ2-1, with 8 bases matching TRBD1. J lost 6 bases, V lost 4 bases, and 5 bases had no gene match. This CDR3 has 14 amino acids. Germline V gene lookup returns CDR1 WSHSY and CDR2 SAAADI. The CDR3 region is CASSGQGARNEQFF. The CDR3 DNA is TGCGCCAGCAGTGGGCAGGGGGCGCGCAATGAGCAGTTCTTC.

V usage is TRBV18 and J usage is TRBJ1-1; 7 nucleotides agree with TRBD1. Trimming at V came to 0 bases and at J to 5 bases, leaving 3 bases not matched to a gene. CDR1 is KGHSH and CDR2 is LQKENI in the germline V gene. CDR3 size: 14 residues. CDR3 sequence: CASSPPPGGTEAFF. CDR3 nucleotide sequence: TGTGCCAGCTCACCACCTCCAGGGGGAACTGAAGCTTTCTTT. Full variable domain (outside the CDR3, taken from reference TRBV18 and TRBJ1-1): NAGVMQNPRHLVRRRGQEARLRCSPMKGHSHVYWYRQLPEEGLKFMVYLQKENIIDESGMPKERFSAEFPKEGPSILRIQQVVRGDSAAYFCASSPPPGGTEAFFGQGTRLTVV.

This rearrangement joins TRBV25-1 to TRBJ2-3; TRBD2 matches at 10 bases. Germline CDR1 MGHDK, CDR2 SYGVNS. The CDR3 runs to 16 residues. V was pared by 3 bases and J by 4 bases, with 7 bases of the junction left unmatched. CDR3: CASSDLTSGRADTQYF. Written as DNA, the CDR3 is TGTGCCAGCAGTGATTTAACCAGCGGGAGGGCAGATACGCAGTATTTT.

V and J are TRBV5-6 and TRBJ2-5; D may be TRBD1 (6 bases). V was cut by 2 bases and J by 5 bases, with 13 bases left in between. The germline gives CDR1 SGHDT, CDR2 YYEEEE. This CDR3 region has 14 residues. The CDR3 DNA is TGTGCCAGCAGCTTTTTGGGGGCGGCGGAGACCCAGTACTTC. Residues: CASSFLGAAETQYF.

The CDR3 DNA reads TGTGCCAGTAGTATACGAGGGATTCAAGAGACCCAGTACTTC. It specifies CASSIRGIQETQYF. The genes are TRBV19 and TRBJ2-5; perhaps TRBD2 as D (5 bases). V lost 2 bases and J lost 2, with 9 bases in between. CDR1 and CDR2 from the germline V gene are LNHDA and SQIVND (reference sequence). The CDR3 extends over 14 amino acids.

The genes are TRBV25-1 and TRBJ2-7, with D unresolved. The CDR3 has 12 residues. Trimming took 2 bases from V and 3 from J, leaving 5 bases between them. From germline, CDR1 is MGHDK and CDR2 SYGVNS. CDR3 amino acids: CASSEGNYEQYF. In DNA, the CDR3 is TGTGCCAGCAGTGAAGGCAACTACGAGCAGTACTTC.

The chain uses TRBV2 and TRBJ1-2; 7 nucleotides match TRBD1. CDR1 and CDR2 from the germline V gene are SNHLY and FYNNEI. V trimming: 9 bases; J trimming: 2 bases; junction bases outside the gene matches: 6. The CDR3 extends over 13 amino acids. CDR3 DNA: TGTGCCAGTCTCGGGACAGAGAACTATGGCTACACCTTC. Protein: CASLGTENYGYTF. Filled out from reference TRBV2 and TRBJ1-2, the complete variable domain reads EPEVTQTPSHQVTQMGQEVILRCVPISNHLYFYWYRQILGQKVEFLVSFYNNEISEKSEIFDDQFSVERPDGSNFTLKIRSTKLEDSAMYFCASLGTENYGYTFGSGTRLTVV.

The chain uses TRBV6-5 and TRBJ1-1; D uncertain. Germline V gives CDR1 MNHEY, CDR2 SVGAGI. V was shortened by 5 bases and J by 0 bases, with 7 bases between the two germline ends. The CDR3 is made up of 13 amino acids. Here the CDR3 DNA reads TGTGCCAGCAGTGGCTTTATGAACACTGAAGCTTTCTTT. Translation gives CASSGFMNTEAFF.

The chain has TRBV12-5 and TRBJ1-1, with 12 bases lining up with TRBD1. V lost 5 bases, J lost 3 bases, and 10 bases stayed unmatched. CDR3 length equals 17 residues. Looked up from germline, CDR1 is LGHNT and CDR2 is FRNRAP. Written as DNA, the CDR3 is TGTGCTAGTGGTGCTCTCCGGGACAGGGGGCCGGACACTGAAGCTTTCTTT. Translated: CASGALRDRGPDTEAFF.

The chain employs TRBV7-7 and TRBJ2-1; 9 positions match TRBD2. The V gene end was trimmed by 1 base and the J gene end by 8 bases; junction bases not matched to a gene: 12. Germline CDR1 is SSHAT and CDR2 is FNYEAQ (reference sequence). The CDR3 is 17 residues long. CDR3 in DNA: TGTGCCAGCAGCTTAGGAGTCTCGGCGGGAGGGTTGGATGAGCAGTTCTTC. This encodes CASSLGVSAGGLDEQFF.

The genes are TRBV5-6 and TRBJ1-2; the D gene is possibly TRBD1 (6 bases). V was clipped by 5 bases and J by 2 bases, with 10 bases between them. This CDR3 comprises 13 residues. Germline assignment: CDR1 SGHDT and CDR2 YYEEEE. The CDR3 protein is CASRPGQNYGYTF. The CDR3, as DNA: TGTGCCAGCAGACCGGGACAAAACTATGGCTACACCTTC.

The chain couples TRBV5-1 to TRBJ2-3; D not resolved. Trimming cost V 5 bases and J 0 bases, with 4 bases left between them. Germline CDR1 and CDR2: SGHRS and YFSETQ. The CDR3 has 12 amino acids. CDR3 DNA sequence: TGCGCCAGCAGAACTAGCACAGATACGCAGTATTTT. This gives the protein CASRTSTDTQYF.

CDR3 amino acids: CASSRRWASGAQETQYF. The CDR3 bases are TGTGCCAGCAGCCGAAGATGGGCTAGCGGGGCCCAAGAGACCCAGTACTTC. The V and J genes are TRBV4-2 and TRBJ2-5; TRBD2 aligns across 9 bases. With 4 bases clipped from V and 1 base from J, the junction kept 10 bases outside the gene matches. CDR3 size: 17 residues. Germline V gene lookup returns CDR1 LGHNA and CDR2 YNFKEQ.

J is TRBJ2-2 and V is TRBV11-3; 7 nucleotides agree with TRBD1. The CDR3 loop spans 17 amino acids. V shed 5 bases and J 1 base; nucleotides not matched to a gene: 10. Germline V gene lookup returns CDR1 SGHNT and CDR2 YENEEA. CDR3 DNA sequence: TGTGCCAGCAGCCAAACCTTCGGGACAGAGAACACCGGGGAGCTGTTTTTT. Its protein is CASSQTFGTENTGELFF.

The chain has TRBV6-6 and TRBJ2-2; the match to TRBD1 covers 9 bases. Germline V gives CDR1 MNHNY, CDR2 SVGAGI (reference sequence). Germline trimming cut 8 bases from V and 0 bases from J; bases unmatched to any gene: 4. The CDR3 consists of 15 residues. CDR3 protein: CASRGDRANTGELFF. The CDR3 DNA reads TGTGCCAGCCGAGGGGACAGGGCGAACACCGGGGAGCTGTTTTTT.

This chain joins TRBV9 and TRBJ2-2, with 8 bases lining up with TRBD1. The germline gives CDR1 SGDLS, CDR2 YYNGEE. V dropped 3 bases and J dropped 3; count of bases not matched to a gene: 10. This CDR3 contains 17 residues. The CDR3 DNA reads as TGTGCCAGCAGCGGAGCACCAGGGGGCGAGGACACCGGGGAGCTGTTTTTT. It encodes CASSGAPGGEDTGELFF.

The V and J genes are TRBV10-3 and TRBJ1-2; 8 bases agree with TRBD1. From germline, CDR1 is ENHRY and CDR2 SYGVKD. This CDR3 comprises 14 residues. The V gene end was trimmed by 6 bases and the J gene end by 4 bases; junction bases not matched to a gene: 7. The CDR3 region has the DNA TGTGCCATCAGGGGCGGACAGGGCGGCTATGGCTACACCTTC. Translating it yields CAIRGGQGGYGYTF.